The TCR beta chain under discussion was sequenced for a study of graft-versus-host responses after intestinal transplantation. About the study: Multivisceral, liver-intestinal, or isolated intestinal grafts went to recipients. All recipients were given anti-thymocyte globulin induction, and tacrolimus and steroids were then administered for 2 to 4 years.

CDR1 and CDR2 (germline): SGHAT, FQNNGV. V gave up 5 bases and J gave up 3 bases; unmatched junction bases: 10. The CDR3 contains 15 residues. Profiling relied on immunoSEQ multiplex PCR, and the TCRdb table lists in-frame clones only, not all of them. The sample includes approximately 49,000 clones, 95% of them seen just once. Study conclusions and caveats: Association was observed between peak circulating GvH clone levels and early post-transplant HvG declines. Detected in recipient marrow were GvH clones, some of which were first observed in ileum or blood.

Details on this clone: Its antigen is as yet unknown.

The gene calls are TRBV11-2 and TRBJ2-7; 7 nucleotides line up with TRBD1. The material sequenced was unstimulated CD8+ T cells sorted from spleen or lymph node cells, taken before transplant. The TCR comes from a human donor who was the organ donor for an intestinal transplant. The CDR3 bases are TGTGCCAGCAGCCCTCCGACAGGGAACCTCTACGAGCAGTACTTC. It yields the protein CASSPPTGNLYEQYF.